The TCR beta chain under discussion was sequenced for a study of T cell clonality in common variable immunodeficiency (dated by TCRdb to the mid-2010s). Overall study outcomes, separate from this receptor: Patient heterogeneity within the CVID cohort put limits on correlating repertoire features with clinical complications. Even though DNA input was equal, the average per sample came to approximately 74,000 unique sequences for controls compared with around 32,000 for CVID samples. Increased TCRbeta clonality was found in CVID subjects compared with healthy controls (t-test p = 0.018), with the increase being most characteristic of about a third of subjects. Healthy controls shared more TCRbeta clones with each other than CVID subjects shared among themselves (p < 0.0001). CVID TCRbeta sequences were reported to have fewer deletions and N-nucleotide insertions and to lack highly modified clones with 13 or more V deletions. According to the authors, finding the cause of the higher clonality in CVID would require sequencing the repertoires of T cell subpopulations.

Including the terminal cysteine and phenylalanine, the CDR3 comprises 13 residues. Of the CDR3's DNA, 30 bases were read; they are in frame from base 1. V and J are truncated by 3 bases and 0 bases respectively, leaving an intervening sequence of 4 bases. CDR1 and CDR2 are read off the germline V gene (reference sequence) as LNHDA and SQIVND. Equivalent amounts of genomic DNA from CVID and control samples were used as sequencing input. For every sample, a 60 bp segment covering the rearranged TCRbeta CDR3 region was amplified and then sequenced. The immunoSEQ assay, a bias-corrected multiplex PCR combined with high-throughput sequencing, was used to amplify TCRbeta. The original pipeline was this. Every unique nucleotide sequence counted as a clone and was annotated with V, D and J genes, copy number and frequency. Sequences were labeled productive if in frame, and non-productive if out of frame or containing stop codons. As previously described, clonality was computed from Shannon's entropy. The predicted amino acid sequences of productive clones were used to derive mean CDR3 Kyte-Doolittle hydropathy. Using the R hclust function, scaled V gene usage was clustered hierarchically with Manhattan distance and complete linkage. Sharing of clones by CDR3 amino acid sequence was evaluated through resampling of 12 repertoires per group over 100 rounds. The repertoires were screened for 70 published EBV-specific TCRbeta sequences and roughly 250 published CMV-specific TCRbeta sequences. Analysis left out a couple of CVID samples that produced under 10,000 sequences, so 40 to 50 CVID repertoires remained. TCRdb obtained this table from immuneACCESS and retained in-frame rearrangements with V and J assigned. These tables miss some clones; where compared with another copy, unresolved V genes account for less than half of the shortfall, and the remainder is unexplained. V, J and clone size are taken as reported in that table, and D and trimming were inferred from the DNA itself. This sample is represented by 60,000 to 75,000 clones, with no singletons among them. About 1.5% of the sample is held by the ten biggest clonotypes.

Both CVID patients and healthy controls were predominantly of Caucasian heritage. Heparinized peripheral whole blood samples of about 5 to 9 ml were obtained from each donor. Genomic DNA from adults with common variable immune deficiency (CVID) and from healthy adult controls was the source for sequencing TCRbeta CDR3 repertoires. There were approximately 22 healthy adult volunteers in the control group (roughly 12 female and ten or so male), ranging in age from about 23 to 66 years, with a mean age of around 33. Diluted blood was subjected to density centrifugation over Hypaque 1077 or Ficoll-Paque for isolation of peripheral blood mononuclear cells. Genomic DNA was obtained from unsorted mononuclear cells using either Qiagen column purification or a centrifugation-based method. This clone was picked up many times. The specificity of this receptor is unknown. The read gets to within 3 residues of the CDR3 end, and the germline J gene fills in the rest.

The sample was peripheral blood mononuclear cells. This clonotype originated in a person aged 18 to 75 in good health. Recombination joined TRBV19 with TRBJ2-3, with no confident D gene call. Incomplete CDR3 DNA: TGTGCCAGTAGTATGGGCAGCACAGATACG. The encoded protein is CASSMGSTDT. The CDR3 reads in full as CASSMGSTDTQYF.